These 10 T cell receptor beta chains were all obtained from the same sample, sequenced in a study of blood T cell repertoires in COVID-19. Libraries were prepared by immunoSEQ multiplex PCR; TCRdb keeps only in-frame clonotypes and omits some of them. The sample has some 260,000 clones, 82% seen once. The sequencing sample was made of peripheral blood. The origin of the receptors is a woman older than 75 with active or convalescent COVID-19.

This clone was seen a few times. The J gene is TRBJ1-6, the V gene TRBV28; a weak D match, TRBD1 (5 bases). Germline V gene data show CDR1 as MDHEN and CDR2 as SYDVKM. With 7 bases removed from V and 10 bases from J, the gap between germline ends came to 17 bases. CDR3 length: 14 amino acids. The chain's CDR3 is CASTPSRGSSPLHF. The CDR3 nucleotides are TGTGCCAGCACCCCTTCGCGGGGGAGCTCACCCCTCCACTTT.

The J gene is TRBJ2-4, the V gene TRBV19; 12 bases match TRBD1. This CDR3 has 16 amino acids. Unmatched junction bases numbered 4, after V lost 1 base and J lost 6 bases. Germline V gives CDR1 LNHDA, CDR2 SQIVND (reference sequence). The CDR3 sequence: CASSIAGTGGGNIQYF. The CDR3 DNA is TGTGCCAGTAGTATAGCTGGGACAGGGGGCGGAAACATTCAGTACTTC.

This clone was counted once. The chain employs TRBV18 and TRBJ1-1; D unclear. Germline V CDR1 and CDR2: KGHSH, LQKENI. Trimming stripped 0 bases from V and 0 bases from J, with 5 bases between. The CDR3 spans 14 residues. CDR3 DNA: TGTGCCAGCTCACCACCCCCAATGAACACTGAAGCTTTCTTT. This sequence encodes CASSPPPMNTEAFF. Full variable domain (rest looked up from reference TRBV18 and TRBJ1-1): NAGVMQNPRHLVRRRGQEARLRCSPMKGHSHVYWYRQLPEEGLKFMVYLQKENIIDESGMPKERFSAEFPKEGPSILRIQQVVRGDSAAYFCASSPPPMNTEAFFGQGTRLTVV.

This clone occurred once. The rearrangement joins TRBV28 to TRBJ2-7; 9 bases map to TRBD1. The CDR3 runs to 15 residues. Per the germline V gene, CDR1 is MDHEN and CDR2 is SYDVKM. V lost 3 bases, J lost 9 bases, and 12 bases stayed unmatched. The CDR3 nucleotides read TGTGCCAGCAGTTTTTCGGACAGGGGCCCTGATGGGCAGTACTTC. It encodes CASSFSDRGPDGQYF.

The chain recombines TRBV24-1 with TRBJ1-1, with no clear D. The CDR3 sequence is 15 residues long. V shed 9 bases and J shed 1 base, with 17 bases lying between them. Germline V gene data show CDR1 as KGHDR and CDR2 as SFDVKD. CDR3 nucleotides: TGTGCCACCCGTGGAGGCCGGGGAGCGAACACTGAAGCTTTCTTT. Its translation: CATRGGRGANTEAFF.

This clone has more than one count but fewer than ten. V is TRBV19 and J is TRBJ1-1, with 7 bases identical to TRBD1. The CDR3 totals 16 residues. V shed 5 bases, J shed 3 bases, and the junction held 12 bases outside the gene matches. Germline CDR1 and CDR2: LNHDA and SQIVND (reference sequence). For the CDR3, the DNA is TGTGCCAGTAGTCCTCCTAGGGGGCGCAAGGACACTGAAGCTTTCTTT. Its translation: CASSPPRGRKDTEAFF.

This chain uses TRBV19 with TRBJ1-5; 9 bases fit TRBD1. Looked up from germline, CDR1 is LNHDA and CDR2 is SQIVND (reference sequence). The CDR3 covers 14 residues. The V gene end was trimmed by 7 bases and the J gene end by 0 bases; junction bases not matched to a gene: 1. The DNA of the CDR3 is TGTGCCAGTAACAGGGGGCGTAGCAATCAGCCCCAGCATTTT. It is translated as CASNRGRSNQPQHF.

V and J are TRBV14 and TRBJ2-3, with D perhaps TRBD1 (6 bases). The CDR3 has 14 amino acids. Germline CDR1 is SGHDN and CDR2 is FVKESK. V lost 1 base, J lost 7 bases, and 12 bases lay in between. DNA for the CDR3: TGTGCCAGCAGCCAAGGAGGACAGCTGAATACGCAGTATTTT. This sequence encodes CASSQGGQLNTQYF.

The CDR3 bases are TGCGCCAGCAGCAAAGGACTAGCTACAGATACGCAGTATTTT. This encodes CASSKGLATDTQYF. The chain has TRBV5-1 and TRBJ2-3; TRBD2 agrees at 8 bases. There are 14 residues in the CDR3. CDR1 and CDR2 from the germline V gene are SGHRS and YFSETQ. V was clipped by 4 bases and J by 3 bases; unmatched bases: 4.

V and J are TRBV28 and TRBJ1-6; 10 bases line up with TRBD1. CDR3 size: 15 residues. Germline values: CDR1 MDHEN, CDR2 SYDVKM. Trimming took 8 bases from V and 3 from J; bases not matched to a gene: 4. The CDR3 reads CASWTGGNYNSPLHF. The DNA for the CDR3 is TGTGCCAGCTGGACAGGGGGGAACTATAATTCACCCCTCCACTTT.